These 19 T cell receptor beta chains were sequenced from one sample in a study of cytomegalovirus exposure and HLA in healthy donors. PCR used 60 Vbeta primers and 13 Jbeta primers. Sequenced by immunoSEQ multiplex PCR; TCRdb stores in-frame clones only, minus some. The sample has some 140,000 clones; 80% to 85% are singletons. What was sequenced was PBMCs. These receptors all stem from a woman in her forties or fifties in good health and CMV-seropositive.

The J gene is TRBJ2-3, the V gene TRBV15; 8 positions match TRBD1. Germline-derived CDR1 and CDR2 are LNHNV and YYDKDF (reference sequence). Losses at the gene ends were 2 bases for V and 4 bases for J; bases not matched to a gene: 2. This CDR3 is built from 14 residues. In DNA form, the CDR3 reads TGTGCCACCAGCAGAACAGGGGGTGCAGATACGCAGTATTTT. Translation gives CATSRTGGADTQYF.

This CDR3 is CASSFSGSVYNEQFF. The DNA for the CDR3 is TGTGCCAGCAGCTTTAGCGGGTCCGTTTACAATGAGCAGTTCTTC. The J gene is TRBJ2-1, the V gene TRBV7-2; TRBD2 aligns across 7 bases. Germline assignment: CDR1 SGHTA and CDR2 FQGNSA. J lost 4 bases, V lost 3 bases, and 6 bases had no gene match. CDR3 size: 15 residues.

The gene calls are TRBV18 and TRBJ1-1; no clear D. Trimming shortened V by 6 bases and J by 2 bases, and 10 bases separated the two germline ends. From germline, CDR1 is KGHSH and CDR2 LQKENI. The CDR3 totals 13 residues. CDR3 protein: CASSYTVNTEAFF. DNA for the CDR3: TGTGCCAGCTCCTACACAGTAAACACTGAAGCTTTCTTT.

This clone appeared a few times. This chain uses TRBV6-1 with TRBJ2-1, with D hard to call. V lost 2 bases, J lost 4 bases, and 15 bases lay in between. Germline loops: CDR1 MNHNS, CDR2 SASEGT. This CDR3 comprises 16 residues. The chain's CDR3 is CASSEKGRGSYNEQFF. DNA for the CDR3: TGTGCCAGCAGTGAAAAAGGCCGAGGATCGTACAATGAGCAGTTCTTC.

V usage is TRBV19 and J usage is TRBJ1-3; TRBD1 is a possible D gene (6 bases). From germline, CDR1 is LNHDA and CDR2 SQIVND (reference sequence). This CDR3 is 15 amino acids long. V was cut by 6 bases and J by 2 bases, with 14 bases left in between. CDR3 in amino acids: CASRTRGDTGNTIYF. DNA of the CDR3: TGTGCCAGTAGGACCAGGGGAGATACTGGAAACACCATATATTTT.

This chain uses TRBV10-3 with TRBJ1-2; 9 bases are shared with TRBD1. Germline values: CDR1 ENHRY, CDR2 SYGVKD. V lost 6 bases to trimming and J lost 4 bases; unmatched junction nucleotides: 6. The CDR3 extends over 14 amino acids. The CDR3 DNA follows: TGTGCCATCAGATGGACAGGGGAAAGCTATGGCTACACCTTC. Amino acids: CAIRWTGESYGYTF.

This clone was counted a single time. Its ends do not fully match the called genes, so a read error is possible. The rearrangement links TRBV7-9 to TRBJ2-1, with 8 bases fitting TRBD2. CDR1 and CDR2 from the germline V gene are SEHNR and FQNEAQ (reference sequence). The CDR3 covers 13 residues. CDR3 coding DNA: TGTGCCAGCAGCTCTCTAGGTGGGACTAGTGCTCTCTTC. As protein: CASSSLGGTSALF.

The chain uses TRBV7-9 and TRBJ2-1, with 11 nucleotides matching TRBD2. CDR3 length equals 14 residues. The V and J ends lost 5 bases and 7 bases, in that order; junction bases with no gene match: 4. The germline CDR1 and CDR2 sequences are SEHNR and FQNEAQ (reference sequence). The CDR3 DNA follows: TGTGCCAGCAGCCAGGGACTAGCGGAAAATGAGCAGTTCTTC. Translated: CASSQGLAENEQFF.

This chain connects TRBV7-9 to TRBJ2-7, with 8 bases that match TRBD1. Germline assignment: CDR1 SEHNR and CDR2 FQNEAQ (reference sequence). The V gene end was trimmed by 5 bases and the J gene end by 1 base; junction bases not matched to a gene: 7. The CDR3 has 15 residues. DNA of the CDR3: TGTGCCAGCAGCGGGTTGACAGGGGTTTCCTACGAGCAGTACTTC. Translation: CASSGLTGVSYEQYF.

V gene TRBV4-1 combines with J gene TRBJ1-5; TRBD1 agrees at 12 bases. V trimming: 3 bases; J trimming: 5 bases; junction bases outside the gene matches: 11. The CDR3 consists of 18 residues. Germline values: CDR1 MGHRA, CDR2 YSYEKL. DNA of the CDR3: TGCGCCAGCAGCCACCCTATGGGTGGGACAGGGGGCGATCAGCCCCAGCATTTT. It specifies CASSHPMGGTGGDQPQHF.

This sequence joins TRBV4-3 and TRBJ2-3; 8 bases align to TRBD2. Trimming took 1 base from V and 2 from J; bases not matched to a gene: 11. Looked up from germline, CDR1 is LGHNA and CDR2 is YSLEER. The CDR3 runs to 18 residues. This chain's CDR3 is CASSQGIGGVFNTDTQYF. The DNA of the CDR3 is TGCGCCAGCAGCCAAGGTATCGGGGGGGTTTTCAACACAGATACGCAGTATTTT.

This clone was seen a single time. The gene calls are TRBV2 and TRBJ1-5, with D unclear. The CDR3 runs 15 residues. V shed 2 bases and J shed 7 bases, with 15 bases lying between them. CDR1 and CDR2 (germline): SNHLY, FYNNEI. CDR3: CASSERAFGNQPQHF. The CDR3 DNA follows: TGTGCCAGCAGTGAAAGGGCCTTCGGGAACCAGCCCCAGCATTTT.

V usage is TRBV5-8 and J usage is TRBJ1-5; D not resolved. Germline V CDR1 and CDR2: SGHTS, YDEGEE. This CDR3 region has 13 residues. Trimming took 4 bases from V and 5 from J, leaving 10 bases between them. The CDR3 sequence: CASSPLPHQPQHF. DNA of the CDR3: TGTGCCAGCAGCCCCCTACCCCATCAGCCCCAGCATTTT.

The CDR3 spells CATSRGNSGGQEQFF. CDR3 bases: TGTGCCACCAGCAGAGGTAATAGCGGGGGGCAGGAGCAGTTCTTC. The V and J genes are TRBV15 and TRBJ2-1, with 10 nucleotides matching TRBD2. Trimming cost V 1 base and J 10 bases; bases outside gene matches: 7. Germline loops: CDR1 LNHNV, CDR2 YYDKDF (reference sequence). The CDR3 totals 15 residues. The complete variable domain, with remaining parts taken from reference TRBV15 and TRBJ2-1, reads DAMVIQNPRYQVTQFGKPVTLSCSQTLNHNVMYWYQQKSSQAPKLLFHYYDKDFNNEADTPDNFQSRRPNTSFCFLDIRSPGLGDTAMYLCATSRGNSGGQEQFFGPGTRLTVL.

This clone was detected only once. V gene TRBV12-5 combines with J gene TRBJ2-1; 7 bases are shared with TRBD2. This CDR3 is 15 amino acids long. In germline, CDR1 is LGHNT, CDR2 FRNRAP. The ends lost 6 bases at V and 3 bases at J; junction bases unmatched: 8. This CDR3 reads CASGPGTTSYNEQFF. The CDR3 nucleotides read TGTGCTAGTGGCCCCGGGACTACCAGCTACAATGAGCAGTTCTTC.

This clone has a single count. The chain employs TRBV29-1 and TRBJ2-3; tentatively, D is TRBD1 (5 bases). The CDR3 contains 14 residues. Looked up from germline, CDR1 is SQVTM and CDR2 is ANQGSEA. Trimming left V 4 bases short and J 0 bases short, with 11 bases between. This chain's CDR3 is CSVVLRDSTDTQYF. The DNA of the CDR3 is TGCAGCGTTGTCCTCAGGGATAGCACAGATACGCAGTATTTT.

The chain employs TRBV5-1 and TRBJ2-2; D might be TRBD1 (6 bases). The CDR3 has 15 amino acids. V lost 3 bases to trimming and J lost 3 bases, with 12 bases between them. CDR1 and CDR2 from the germline V gene are SGHRS and YFSETQ. In nucleotides, the CDR3 is TGCGCCAGCAGCTCTAGACAGGCGGACACCGGGGAGCTGTTTTTT. Residues: CASSSRQADTGELFF.

This sequence joins TRBV5-4 and TRBJ2-2; D uncertain. The V gene's germline CDR1 is SGHNT and CDR2 YYREEE (reference sequence). Deletions cut 4 bases from V and 0 bases from J, with 4 bases between. The length of the CDR3 is 13 residues. The CDR3 is CASSQTNTGELFF. CDR3 DNA sequence: TGTGCCAGCAGCCAGACGAACACCGGGGAGCTGTTTTTT. Complete variable domain (other parts from reference TRBV5-4 and TRBJ2-2): ETGVTQSPTHLIKTRGQQVTLRCSSQSGHNTVSWYQQALGQGPQFIFQYYREEENGRGNFPPRFSGLQFPNYSSELNVNALELDDSALYLCASSQTNTGELFFGEGSRLTVL.

The chain couples TRBV5-1 to TRBJ1-4; 9 bases fit TRBD1. CDR1 SGHRS and CDR2 YFSETQ come from the germline V gene. The trim removed 4 bases at V and 10 bases at J, leaving 8 bases unmatched. The CDR3 loop spans 14 amino acids. CDR3 nucleotide sequence: TGCGCCAGCAGCCCGGGACAGGGAACGGGAAAACTGTTTTTT. This gives the protein CASSPGQGTGKLFF.